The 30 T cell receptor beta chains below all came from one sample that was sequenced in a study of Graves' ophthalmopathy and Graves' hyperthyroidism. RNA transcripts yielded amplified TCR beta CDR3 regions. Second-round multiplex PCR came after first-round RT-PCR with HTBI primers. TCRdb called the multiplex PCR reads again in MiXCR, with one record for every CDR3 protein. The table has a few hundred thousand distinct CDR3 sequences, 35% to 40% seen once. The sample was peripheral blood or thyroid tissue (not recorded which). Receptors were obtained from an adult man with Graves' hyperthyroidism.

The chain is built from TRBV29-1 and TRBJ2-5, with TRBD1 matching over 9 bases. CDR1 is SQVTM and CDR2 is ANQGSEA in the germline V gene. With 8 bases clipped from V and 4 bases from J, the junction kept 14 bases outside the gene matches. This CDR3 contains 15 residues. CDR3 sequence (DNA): TGCAGCTTATTCCCCCGGACAGGGGTCCGAGAGACCCAGTACTTC. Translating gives CSLFPRTGVRETQYF.

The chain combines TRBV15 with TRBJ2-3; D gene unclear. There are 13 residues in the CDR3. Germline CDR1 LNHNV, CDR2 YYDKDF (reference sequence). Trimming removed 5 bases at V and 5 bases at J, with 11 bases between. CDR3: CATSQEFKDTQYF. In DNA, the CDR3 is TGTGCCACCAGCCAAGAGTTCAAAGATACGCAGTATTTT.

The CDR3 sequence: CASSQTRARLISGNTIYF. The CDR3 coding sequence is TGTGCCAGCAGCCAGACTCGGGCCAGGCTTATCTCTGGAAACACCATATATTTT. The chain links TRBV3-1 to TRBJ1-3; no clear D gene. This CDR3 spans 18 amino acids. Germline V CDR1 and CDR2: LGHDT, YNNKEL (reference sequence). V lost 3 bases and J 0 bases, leaving 18 bases between the germline ends.

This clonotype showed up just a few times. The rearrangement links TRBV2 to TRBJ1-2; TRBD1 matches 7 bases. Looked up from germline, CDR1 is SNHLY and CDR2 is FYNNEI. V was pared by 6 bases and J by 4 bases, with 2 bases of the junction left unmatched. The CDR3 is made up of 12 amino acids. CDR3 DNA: TGTGCCAGCAGACAGGGGACCTATGGCTACACCTTC. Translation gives CASRQGTYGYTF. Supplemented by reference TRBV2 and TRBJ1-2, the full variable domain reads EPEVTQTPSHQVTQMGQEVILRCVPISNHLYFYWYRQILGQKVEFLVSFYNNEISEKSEIFDDQFSVERPDGSNFTLKIRSTKLEDSAMYFCASRQGTYGYTFGSGTRLTVV.

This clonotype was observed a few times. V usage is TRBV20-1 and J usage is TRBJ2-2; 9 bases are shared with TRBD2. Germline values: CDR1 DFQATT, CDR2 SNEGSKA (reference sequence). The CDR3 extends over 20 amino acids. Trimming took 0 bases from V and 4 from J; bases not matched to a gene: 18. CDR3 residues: CSARDIGVAREGRVTGELFF. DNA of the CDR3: TGCAGTGCTAGAGATATCGGAGTCGCGCGGGAGGGCCGGGTCACCGGGGAGCTGTTTTTT.

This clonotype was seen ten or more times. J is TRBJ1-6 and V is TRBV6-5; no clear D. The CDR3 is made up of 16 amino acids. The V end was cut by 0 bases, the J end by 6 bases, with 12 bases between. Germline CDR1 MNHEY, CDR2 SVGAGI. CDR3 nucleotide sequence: TGTGCCAGCAGTTACTCGAGCACAGTCGGTAATTCACCCCTCCACTTT. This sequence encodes CASSYSSTVGNSPLHF.

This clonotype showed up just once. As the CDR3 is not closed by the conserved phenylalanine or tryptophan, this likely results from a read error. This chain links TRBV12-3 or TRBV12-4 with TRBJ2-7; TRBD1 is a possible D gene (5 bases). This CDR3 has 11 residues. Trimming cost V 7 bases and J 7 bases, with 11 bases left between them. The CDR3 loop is CASTLRGEQYL. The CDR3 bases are TGTGCCAGCACTCTTAGGGGTGAGCAGTACCTC.

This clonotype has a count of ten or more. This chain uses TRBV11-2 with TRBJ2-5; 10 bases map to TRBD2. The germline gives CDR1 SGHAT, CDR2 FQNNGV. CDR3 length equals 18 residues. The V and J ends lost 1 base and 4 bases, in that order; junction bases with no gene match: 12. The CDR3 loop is CASSLGSSSGRAGETQYF. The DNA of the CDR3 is TGTGCCAGCAGCTTAGGAAGTTCCAGCGGGAGGGCGGGAGAGACCCAGTACTTC. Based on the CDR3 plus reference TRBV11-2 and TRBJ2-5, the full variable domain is EAGVAQSPRYKIIEKRQSVAFWCNPISGHATLYWYQQILGQGPKLLIQFQNNGVVDDSQLPKDRFSAERLKGVDSTLKIQPAKLEDSAVYLCASSLGSSSGRAGETQYFGPGTRLLVL.

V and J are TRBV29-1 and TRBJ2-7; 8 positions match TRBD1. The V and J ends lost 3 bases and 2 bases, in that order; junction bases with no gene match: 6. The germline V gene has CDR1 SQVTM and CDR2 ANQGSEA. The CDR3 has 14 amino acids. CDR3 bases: TGCAGCGTTGATAGGCTGGACAGGGCCTACGAGCAGTACTTC. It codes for CSVDRLDRAYEQYF.

CDR3 protein: CASSQGGQFEAFF. In nucleotides, the CDR3 is TGTGCCAGCAGCCAGGGGGGGCAGTTTGAAGCTTTCTTT. The chain couples TRBV7-2 to TRBJ1-1; the match to TRBD1 covers 7 bases. The CDR3 contains 13 residues. The V and J ends lost 5 bases and 7 bases, in that order; junction bases with no gene match: 7. Germline CDR1 is SGHTA and CDR2 is FQGNSA.

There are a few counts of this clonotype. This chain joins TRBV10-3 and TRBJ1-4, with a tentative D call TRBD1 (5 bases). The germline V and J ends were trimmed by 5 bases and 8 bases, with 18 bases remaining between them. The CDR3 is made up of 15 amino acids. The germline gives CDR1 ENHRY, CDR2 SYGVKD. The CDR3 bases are TGTGCCATCAGTTACGGGCAGGGACCCGCCGAAAAACTGTTTTTT. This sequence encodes CAISYGQGPAEKLFF.

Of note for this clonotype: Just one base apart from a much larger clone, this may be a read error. CDR3 nucleotide sequence: TGTGCCAGCAACAAAAATGCAGGGTACCAAGAGACCCAGTACTTC. It codes for CASNKNAGYQETQYF. The chain links TRBV5-4 to TRBJ2-5, with TRBD1 as a possible D gene (5 bases). Germline loops: CDR1 SGHNT, CDR2 YYREEE (reference sequence). The CDR3 loop spans 15 amino acids. V shed 6 bases and J shed 0 bases, with 15 bases lying between them.

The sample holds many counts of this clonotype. The CDR3 bases are TGTGCCAGCAGTATCAGCGGGAGGGATTACGAGCAGTACTTC. This sequence encodes CASSISGRDYEQYF. J is TRBJ2-7 and V is TRBV2; 10 bases fit TRBD2. J was trimmed by 4 bases and V by 5 bases; bases with no gene match: 5. Germline CDR1 and CDR2: SNHLY and FYNNEI. The CDR3 contains 14 residues.

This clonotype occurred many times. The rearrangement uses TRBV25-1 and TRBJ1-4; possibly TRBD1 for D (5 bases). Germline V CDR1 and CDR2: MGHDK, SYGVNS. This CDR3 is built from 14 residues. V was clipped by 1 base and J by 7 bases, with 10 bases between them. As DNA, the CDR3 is TGTGCCAGCAGTGAATTCGAGGGACCTGAAAAACTGTTTTTT. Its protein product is CASSEFEGPEKLFF.

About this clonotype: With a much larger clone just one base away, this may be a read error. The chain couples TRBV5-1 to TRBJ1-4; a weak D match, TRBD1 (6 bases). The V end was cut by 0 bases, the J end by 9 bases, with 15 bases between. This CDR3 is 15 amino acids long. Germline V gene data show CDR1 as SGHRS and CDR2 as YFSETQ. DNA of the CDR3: TGCGCCAGCAGCTTGGTACCCGGGGGCGATCAAAAACTGTTTTTT. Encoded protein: CASSLVPGGDQKLFF.

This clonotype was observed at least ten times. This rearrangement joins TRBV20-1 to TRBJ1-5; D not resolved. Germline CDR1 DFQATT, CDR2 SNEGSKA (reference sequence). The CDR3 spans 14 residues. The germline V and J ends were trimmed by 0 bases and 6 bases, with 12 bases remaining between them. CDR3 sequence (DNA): TGCAGTGCTAGAGATCCTGTAAACATTCAGCCCCAGCATTTT. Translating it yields CSARDPVNIQPQHF.

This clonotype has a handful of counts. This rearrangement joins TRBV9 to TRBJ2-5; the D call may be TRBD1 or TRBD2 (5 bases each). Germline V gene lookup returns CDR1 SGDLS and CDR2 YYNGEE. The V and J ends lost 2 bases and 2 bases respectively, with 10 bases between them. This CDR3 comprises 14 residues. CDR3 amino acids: CASSVGTYQETQYF. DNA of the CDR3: TGTGCCAGCAGCGTGGGGACGTATCAAGAGACCCAGTACTTC.

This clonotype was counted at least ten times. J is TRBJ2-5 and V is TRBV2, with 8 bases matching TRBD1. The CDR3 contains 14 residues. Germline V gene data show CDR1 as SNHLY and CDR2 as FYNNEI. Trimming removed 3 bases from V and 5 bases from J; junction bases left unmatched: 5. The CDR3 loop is CASSDYAGGETQYF. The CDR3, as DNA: TGTGCCAGCAGTGATTATGCAGGGGGCGAGACCCAGTACTTC.

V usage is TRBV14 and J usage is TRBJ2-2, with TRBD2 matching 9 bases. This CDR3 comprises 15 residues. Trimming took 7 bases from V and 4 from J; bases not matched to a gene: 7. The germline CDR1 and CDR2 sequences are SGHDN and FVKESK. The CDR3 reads CASTLGLAATGELFF. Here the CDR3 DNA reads TGTGCCAGCACCCTGGGACTAGCCGCCACCGGGGAGCTGTTTTTT.

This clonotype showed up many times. In DNA form, the CDR3 reads TGTGCCAGCAGTTACTTCGGGGGTGGAAGCAATCAGCCCCAGCATTTT. It is translated as CASSYFGGGSNQPQHF. The chain has TRBV6-5 and TRBJ1-5, with TRBD1 as a possible D gene (5 bases). V lost 1 base and J lost 1, with 11 bases in between. The length of the CDR3 is 16 residues. The germline V gene encodes CDR1 MNHEY and CDR2 SVGAGI.

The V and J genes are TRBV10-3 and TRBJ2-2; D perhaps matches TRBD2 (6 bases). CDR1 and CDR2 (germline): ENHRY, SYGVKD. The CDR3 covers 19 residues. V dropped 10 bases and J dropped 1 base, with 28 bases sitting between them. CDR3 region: CASNRHFGSGILNTGELFF. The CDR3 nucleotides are TGTGCCAGCAATAGGCATTTCGGGAGCGGCATACTGAACACCGGGGAGCTGTTTTTT.

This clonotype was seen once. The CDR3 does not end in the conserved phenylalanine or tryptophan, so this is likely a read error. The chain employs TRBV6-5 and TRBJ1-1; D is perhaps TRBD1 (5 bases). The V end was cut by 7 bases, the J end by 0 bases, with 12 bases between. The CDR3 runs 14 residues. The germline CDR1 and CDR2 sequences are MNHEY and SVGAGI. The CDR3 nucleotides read TGTGCCAGCAATTCCGGACAATTGAACACTGAAGCTTTCTCT. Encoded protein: CASNSGQLNTEAFS.

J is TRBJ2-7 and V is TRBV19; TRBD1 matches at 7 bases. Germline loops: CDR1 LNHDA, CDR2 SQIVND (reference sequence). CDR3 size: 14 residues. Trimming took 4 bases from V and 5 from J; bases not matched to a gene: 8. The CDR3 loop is CASSTRDSLHEQYF. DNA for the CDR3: TGTGCCAGTAGTACCCGGGACAGTCTCCACGAGCAGTACTTC.

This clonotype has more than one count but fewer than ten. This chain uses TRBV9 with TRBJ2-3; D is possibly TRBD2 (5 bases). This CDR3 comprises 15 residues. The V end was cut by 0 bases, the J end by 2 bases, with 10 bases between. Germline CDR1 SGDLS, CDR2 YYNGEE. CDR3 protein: CASSVAGFITDTQYF. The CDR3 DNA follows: TGTGCCAGCAGCGTAGCGGGGTTCATCACAGATACGCAGTATTTT.

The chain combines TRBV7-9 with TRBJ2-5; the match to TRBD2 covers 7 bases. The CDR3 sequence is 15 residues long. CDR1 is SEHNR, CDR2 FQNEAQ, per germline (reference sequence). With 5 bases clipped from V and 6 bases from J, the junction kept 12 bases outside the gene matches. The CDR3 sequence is CASSLLADGLQTQYF. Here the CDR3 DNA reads TGTGCCAGCAGCCTTCTAGCGGACGGACTACAGACCCAGTACTTC.

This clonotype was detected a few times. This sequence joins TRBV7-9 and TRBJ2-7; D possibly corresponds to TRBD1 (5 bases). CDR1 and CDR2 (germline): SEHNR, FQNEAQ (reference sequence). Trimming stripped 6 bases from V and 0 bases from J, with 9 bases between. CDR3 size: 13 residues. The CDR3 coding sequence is TGTGCCAGCAGTTATCAGGGCTCCTACGAGCAGTACTTC. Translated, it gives CASSYQGSYEQYF.

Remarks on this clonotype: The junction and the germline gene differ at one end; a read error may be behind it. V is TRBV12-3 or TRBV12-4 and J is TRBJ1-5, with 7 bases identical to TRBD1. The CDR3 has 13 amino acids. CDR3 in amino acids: CAGSDRVFQPQHF. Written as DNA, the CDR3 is TGTGCCGGCAGCGACAGGGTGTTCCAGCCCCAGCATTTT.

The CDR3 sequence is CASSLPGDTDTQYF. The CDR3 DNA sequence: TGCGCCAGCAGCTTGCCGGGGGACACAGATACGCAGTATTTT. J is TRBJ2-3 and V is TRBV5-1, with a weak D call TRBD2 (6 bases). The CDR3 sequence is 14 residues long. Germline V gene lookup returns CDR1 SGHRS and CDR2 YFSETQ. V lost 1 base and J 2 bases, leaving 8 bases between the germline ends.

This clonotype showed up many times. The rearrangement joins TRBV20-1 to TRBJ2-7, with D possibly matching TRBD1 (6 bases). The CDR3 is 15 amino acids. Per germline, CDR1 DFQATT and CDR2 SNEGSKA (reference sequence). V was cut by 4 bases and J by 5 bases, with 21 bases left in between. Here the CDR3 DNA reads TGCAGTGCTACCCAAGCCTCACAGGGCACCCACGAGCAGTACTTC. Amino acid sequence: CSATQASQGTHEQYF.

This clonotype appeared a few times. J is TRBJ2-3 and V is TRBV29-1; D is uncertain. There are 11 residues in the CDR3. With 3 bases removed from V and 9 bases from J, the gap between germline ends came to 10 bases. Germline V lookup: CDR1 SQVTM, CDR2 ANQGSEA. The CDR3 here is CSVDSGITQYF. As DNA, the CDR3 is TGCAGCGTTGATAGTGGAATCACGCAGTATTTT.